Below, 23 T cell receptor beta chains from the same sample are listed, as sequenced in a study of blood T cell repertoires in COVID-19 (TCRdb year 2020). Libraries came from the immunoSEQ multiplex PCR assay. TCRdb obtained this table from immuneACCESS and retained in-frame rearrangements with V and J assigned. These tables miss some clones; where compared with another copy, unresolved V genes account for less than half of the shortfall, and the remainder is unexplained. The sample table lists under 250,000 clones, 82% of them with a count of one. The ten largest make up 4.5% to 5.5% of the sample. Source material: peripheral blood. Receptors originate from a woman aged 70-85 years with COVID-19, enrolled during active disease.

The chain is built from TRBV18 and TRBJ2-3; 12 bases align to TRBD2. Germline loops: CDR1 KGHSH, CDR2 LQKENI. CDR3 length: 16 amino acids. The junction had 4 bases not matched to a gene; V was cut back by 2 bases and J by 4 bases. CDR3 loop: CASSPSTSGSADTQYF. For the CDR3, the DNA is TGTGCCAGCTCACCATCGACTAGCGGGAGCGCAGATACGCAGTATTTT.

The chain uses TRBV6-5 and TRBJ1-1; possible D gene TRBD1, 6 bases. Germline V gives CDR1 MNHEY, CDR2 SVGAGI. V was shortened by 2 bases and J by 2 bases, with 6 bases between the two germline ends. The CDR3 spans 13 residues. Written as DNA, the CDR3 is TGTGCCAGCAGTTACGGGGGCAACACTGAAGCTTTCTTT. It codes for CASSYGGNTEAFF.

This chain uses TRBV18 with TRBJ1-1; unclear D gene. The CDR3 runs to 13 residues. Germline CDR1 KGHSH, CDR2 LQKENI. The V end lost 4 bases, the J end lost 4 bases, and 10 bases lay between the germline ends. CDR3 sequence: CASSQWAGTEAFF. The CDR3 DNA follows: TGTGCCAGCTCACAATGGGCCGGCACTGAAGCTTTCTTT. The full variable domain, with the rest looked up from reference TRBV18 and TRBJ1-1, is NAGVMQNPRHLVRRRGQEARLRCSPMKGHSHVYWYRQLPEEGLKFMVYLQKENIIDESGMPKERFSAEFPKEGPSILRIQQVVRGDSAAYFCASSQWAGTEAFFGQGTRLTVV.

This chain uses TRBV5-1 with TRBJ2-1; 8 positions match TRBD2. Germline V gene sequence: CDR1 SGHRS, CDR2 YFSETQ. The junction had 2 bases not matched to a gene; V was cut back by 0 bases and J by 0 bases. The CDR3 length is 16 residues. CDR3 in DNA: TGCGCCAGCAGCTTGGGGAGCGGGAGCTCCTACAATGAGCAGTTCTTC. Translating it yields CASSLGSGSSYNEQFF.

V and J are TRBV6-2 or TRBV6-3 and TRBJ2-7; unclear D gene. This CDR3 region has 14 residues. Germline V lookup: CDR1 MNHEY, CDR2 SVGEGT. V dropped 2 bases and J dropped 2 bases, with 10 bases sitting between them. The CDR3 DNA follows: TGTGCCAGCAGTTACGGCAGGCCAACCTACGAGCAGTACTTC. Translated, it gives CASSYGRPTYEQYF.

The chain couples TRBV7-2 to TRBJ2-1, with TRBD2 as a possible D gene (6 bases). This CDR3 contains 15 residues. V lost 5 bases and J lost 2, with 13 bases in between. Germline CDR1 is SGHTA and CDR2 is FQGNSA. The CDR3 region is CASSHRLDPYNEQFF. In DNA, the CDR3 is TGTGCCAGCAGCCACCGACTAGACCCCTACAATGAGCAGTTCTTC.

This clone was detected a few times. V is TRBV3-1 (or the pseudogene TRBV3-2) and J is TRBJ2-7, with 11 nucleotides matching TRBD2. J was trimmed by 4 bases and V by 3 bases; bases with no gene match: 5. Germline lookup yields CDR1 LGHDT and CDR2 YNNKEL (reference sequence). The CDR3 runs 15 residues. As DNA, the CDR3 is TGTGCCAGCAGCCATGGGACTAGCGGAGGATACGAGCAGTACTTC. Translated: CASSHGTSGGYEQYF.

CDR3 sequence (DNA): TGTGCCAGCAGACCTAGGACAGGGGGCATGGGTCAGCCCCAGCATTTT. It codes for CASRPRTGGMGQPQHF. The chain has TRBV28 and TRBJ1-5; the match to TRBD1 covers 11 bases. V was clipped by 6 bases and J by 6 bases; unmatched bases: 10. Germline V gene sequence: CDR1 MDHEN, CDR2 SYDVKM. CDR3 length equals 16 residues.

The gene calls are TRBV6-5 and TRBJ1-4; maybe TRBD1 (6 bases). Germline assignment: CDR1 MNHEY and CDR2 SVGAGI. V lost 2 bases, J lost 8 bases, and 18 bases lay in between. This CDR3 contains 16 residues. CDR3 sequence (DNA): TGTGCCAGCAGTTACCTTCAGACAGGCTCAAGGGAAAAACTGTTTTTT. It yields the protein CASSYLQTGSREKLFF.

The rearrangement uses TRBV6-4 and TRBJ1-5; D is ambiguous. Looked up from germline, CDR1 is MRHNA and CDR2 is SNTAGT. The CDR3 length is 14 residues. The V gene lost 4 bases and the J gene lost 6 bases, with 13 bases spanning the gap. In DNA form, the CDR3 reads TGTGCCAGCAGTGCTACGGGAAACGGTCAGCCCCAGCATTTT. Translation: CASSATGNGQPQHF.

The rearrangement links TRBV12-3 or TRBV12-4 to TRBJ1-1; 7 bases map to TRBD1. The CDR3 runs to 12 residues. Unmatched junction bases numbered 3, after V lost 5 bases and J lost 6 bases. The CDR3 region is CASSLGQAEAFF. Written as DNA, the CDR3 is TGTGCCAGCAGTCTCGGACAGGCTGAAGCTTTCTTT.

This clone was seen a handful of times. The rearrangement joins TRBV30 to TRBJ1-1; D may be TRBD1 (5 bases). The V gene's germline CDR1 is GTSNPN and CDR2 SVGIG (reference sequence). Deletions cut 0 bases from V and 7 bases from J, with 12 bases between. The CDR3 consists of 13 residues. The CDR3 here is CAWSVAGTLEAFF. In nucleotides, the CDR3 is TGTGCCTGGAGTGTAGCGGGGACGCTTGAAGCTTTCTTT.

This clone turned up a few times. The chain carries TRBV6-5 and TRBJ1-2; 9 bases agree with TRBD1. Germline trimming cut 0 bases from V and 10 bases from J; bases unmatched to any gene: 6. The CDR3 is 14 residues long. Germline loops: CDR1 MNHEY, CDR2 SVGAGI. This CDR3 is CASSYSPDRGVYTF. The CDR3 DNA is TGTGCCAGCAGTTACTCGCCGGACAGGGGAGTCTACACCTTC.

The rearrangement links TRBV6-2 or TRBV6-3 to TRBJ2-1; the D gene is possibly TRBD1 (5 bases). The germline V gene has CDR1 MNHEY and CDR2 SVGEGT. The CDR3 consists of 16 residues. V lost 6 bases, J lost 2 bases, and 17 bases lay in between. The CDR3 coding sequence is TGTGCCAGCAGCCAATCCGGGCAGGGCCCCTACAATGAGCAGTTCTTC. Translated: CASSQSGQGPYNEQFF.

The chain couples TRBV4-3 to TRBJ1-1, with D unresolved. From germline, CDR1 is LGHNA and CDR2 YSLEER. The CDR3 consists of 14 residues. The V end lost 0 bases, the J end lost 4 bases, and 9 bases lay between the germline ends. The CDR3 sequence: CASSQEGSTTEAFF. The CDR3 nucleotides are TGCGCCAGCAGCCAAGAAGGGAGTACCACTGAAGCTTTCTTT.

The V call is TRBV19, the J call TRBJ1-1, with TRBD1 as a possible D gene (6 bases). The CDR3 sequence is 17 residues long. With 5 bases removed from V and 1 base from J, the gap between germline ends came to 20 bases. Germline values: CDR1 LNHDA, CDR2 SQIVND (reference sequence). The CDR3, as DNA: TGTGCCAGTAGTCAAGGGACACTTCGATCATCGAACACTGAAGCTTTCTTT. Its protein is CASSQGTLRSSNTEAFF.

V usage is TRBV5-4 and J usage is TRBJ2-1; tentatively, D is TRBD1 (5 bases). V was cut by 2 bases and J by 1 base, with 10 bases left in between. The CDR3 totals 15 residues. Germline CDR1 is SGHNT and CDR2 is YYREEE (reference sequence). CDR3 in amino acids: CASSFGQGSYNEQFF. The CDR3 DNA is TGTGCCAGCAGCTTCGGCCAGGGATCCTACAATGAGCAGTTCTTC.

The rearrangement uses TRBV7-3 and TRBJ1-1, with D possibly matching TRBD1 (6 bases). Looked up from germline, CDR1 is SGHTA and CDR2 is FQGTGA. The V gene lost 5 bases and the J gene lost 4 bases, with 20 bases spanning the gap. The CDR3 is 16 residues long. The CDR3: CASSPNGGGRATEAFF. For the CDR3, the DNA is TGTGCCAGCAGCCCGAACGGGGGGGGCAGGGCCACTGAAGCTTTCTTT.

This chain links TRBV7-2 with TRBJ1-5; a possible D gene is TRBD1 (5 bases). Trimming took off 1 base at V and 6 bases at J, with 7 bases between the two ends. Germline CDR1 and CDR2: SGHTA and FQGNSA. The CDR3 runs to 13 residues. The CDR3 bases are TGTGCCAGCAGCTTAGACAGGTTTCAGCCCCAGCATTTT. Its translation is CASSLDRFQPQHF.

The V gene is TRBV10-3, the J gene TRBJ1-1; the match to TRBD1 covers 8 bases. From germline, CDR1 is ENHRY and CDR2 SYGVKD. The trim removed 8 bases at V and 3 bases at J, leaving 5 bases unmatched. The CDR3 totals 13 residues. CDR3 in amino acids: CAIDQGADTEAFF. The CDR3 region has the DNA TGTGCCATCGACCAGGGGGCGGACACTGAAGCTTTCTTT.

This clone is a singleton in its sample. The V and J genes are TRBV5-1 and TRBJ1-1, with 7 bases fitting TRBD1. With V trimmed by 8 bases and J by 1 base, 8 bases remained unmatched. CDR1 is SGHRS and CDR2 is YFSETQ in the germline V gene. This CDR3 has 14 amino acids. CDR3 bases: TGCGCCAGTTCTAGAGAGGGGGCGAACACTGAAGCTTTCTTT. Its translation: CASSREGANTEAFF. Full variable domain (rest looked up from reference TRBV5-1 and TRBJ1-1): KAGVTQTPRYLIKTRGQQVTLSCSPISGHRSVSWYQQTPGQGLQFLFEYFSETQRNKGNFPGRFSGRQFSNSRSEMNVSTLELGDSALYLCASSREGANTEAFFGQGTRLTVV.

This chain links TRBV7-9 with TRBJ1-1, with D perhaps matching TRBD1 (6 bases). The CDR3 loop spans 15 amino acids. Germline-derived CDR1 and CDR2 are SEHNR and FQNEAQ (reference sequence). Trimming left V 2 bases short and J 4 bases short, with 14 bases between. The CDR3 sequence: CASSLTARGGTEAFF. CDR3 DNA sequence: TGTGCCAGCAGCTTAACCGCCAGGGGCGGCACTGAAGCTTTCTTT. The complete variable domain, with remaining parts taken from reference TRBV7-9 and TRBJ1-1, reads DTGVSQNPRHKITKRGQNVTFRCDPISEHNRLYWYRQTLGQGPEFLTYFQNEAQLEKSRLLSDRFSAERPKGSFSTLEIQRTEQGDSAMYLCASSLTARGGTEAFFGQGTRLTVV.

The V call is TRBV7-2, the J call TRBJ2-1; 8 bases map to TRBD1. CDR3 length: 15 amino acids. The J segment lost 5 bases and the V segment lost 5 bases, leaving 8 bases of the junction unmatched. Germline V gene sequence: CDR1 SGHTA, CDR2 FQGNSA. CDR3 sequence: CASSPRTGLNNEQFF. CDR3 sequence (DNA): TGTGCCAGCAGCCCCCGGACAGGGCTAAACAATGAGCAGTTCTTC.